A single sample gave rise to the 32 T cell receptor beta chains below, sequenced in a study of shared clonotypes between healthy human individuals. The protocol was immunoSEQ multiplex PCR, while the TCRdb copy is restricted to in-frame clones and leaves out a portion. Here the sample spans about 1 million clones, around four fifths being singletons. Source material: memory CD4+ T cells sorted from blood. Documented subset: CD45RA-negative fraction. The receptors derive from a man between 18 and 35 years old in good health.

The chain carries TRBV18 and TRBJ1-1; 11 positions match TRBD1. Trimming cost V 4 bases and J 1 base; bases outside gene matches: 2. The CDR3 loop spans 15 amino acids. CDR1 and CDR2 (germline): KGHSH, LQKENI. For the CDR3, the DNA is TGTGCCAGCTCACACGGGACAGGGGGGAACACTGAAGCTTTCTTT. This codes for CASSHGTGGNTEAFF.

Note on this clone: Compared with germline, one end of the junction differs, possibly owing to a read error. The rearrangement joins TRBV11-2 to TRBJ2-1; 9 bases are a match to TRBD1. The CDR3 runs 15 residues. Per germline, CDR1 SGHAT and CDR2 FQNNGV. The DNA for the CDR3 is TGTGCCAGCAGCATAGACAGGGGGGCCTACAATGAGCAGTTCTTC. This sequence encodes CASSIDRGAYNEQFF.

This sequence joins TRBV4-1 and TRBJ1-4; D might be TRBD1 (6 bases). The CDR3 spans 15 residues. The germline V gene has CDR1 MGHRA and CDR2 YSYEKL. V dropped 5 bases and J dropped 7 bases, with 17 bases sitting between them. DNA for the CDR3: TGCGCCAGCAGCACCCGACAGGAACGGAGTGAAAAACTGTTTTTT. Translation: CASSTRQERSEKLFF.

As concerns this clone: In the same sample, other DNA sequences code for this CDR3. This chain connects TRBV7-6 to TRBJ2-3, with D possibly matching TRBD1 (6 bases). V lost 1 base, J lost 0 bases, and 8 bases lay in between. The CDR3 is made up of 15 amino acids. The germline CDR1 and CDR2 sequences are SGHVS and FNYEAQ. The CDR3 DNA sequence: TGTGCCAGCAGCTTAGTAGGGGGTAGCACAGATACGCAGTATTTT. It is translated as CASSLVGGSTDTQYF. Combining the CDR3 with reference TRBV7-6 and TRBJ2-3 gives the whole variable domain GAGVSQSPRYKVTKRGQDVALRCDPISGHVSLYWYRQALGQGPEFLTYFNYEAQQDKSGLPNDRFSAERPEGSISTLTIQRTEQRDSAMYRCASSLVGGSTDTQYFGPGTRLTVL.

The chain links TRBV9 to TRBJ2-1, with 9 bases fitting TRBD2. The germline V gene encodes CDR1 SGDLS and CDR2 YYNGEE. V lost 1 base to trimming and J lost 6 bases; unmatched junction nucleotides: 5. The CDR3 contains 15 residues. The CDR3 coding sequence is TGTGCCAGCAGCGTATCGTCTAGCGGGACCAATGAGCAGTTCTTC. It encodes CASSVSSSGTNEQFF. Full variable domain (missing parts from reference TRBV9 and TRBJ2-1): DSGVTQTPKHLITATGQRVTLRCSPRSGDLSVYWYQQSLDQGLQFLIQYYNGEERAKGNILERFSAQQFPDLHSELNLSSLELGDSALYFCASSVSSSGTNEQFFGPGTRLTVL.

Note on this clone: This sample also contains other DNA sequences that code for the same CDR3. The chain combines TRBV4-3 with TRBJ2-1; 10 nucleotides line up with TRBD2. The length of the CDR3 is 13 residues. The germline CDR1 and CDR2 sequences are LGHNA and YSLEER. The V gene end was trimmed by 1 base and the J gene end by 13 bases; junction bases not matched to a gene: 4. This chain's CDR3 is CASSQGLAGDQFF. The CDR3 region has the DNA TGCGCCAGCAGCCAAGGGCTAGCGGGAGATCAGTTCTTC.

The chain is built from TRBV25-1 and TRBJ1-6; D remains ambiguous. CDR1 is MGHDK, CDR2 SYGVNS, per germline. This CDR3 region has 15 residues. Trimming pared 1 base from V and 10 bases from J, leaving 14 bases between. The CDR3 coding sequence is TGTGCCAGCAGTGAATTAGGGTCAGCTAAGTCACCCCTCCACTTT. Amino acids: CASSELGSAKSPLHF.

This clone was detected only a few times. V is TRBV5-1 and J is TRBJ2-1, with unresolved D. In germline, CDR1 is SGHRS, CDR2 YFSETQ. The CDR3 is 14 residues long. The V end was cut by 4 bases, the J end by 7 bases, with 15 bases between. CDR3 nucleotide sequence: TGCGCCAGCAGCCAGGCCAGCGTCTTAAATGAGCAGTTCTTC. Protein sequence: CASSQASVLNEQFF. Looking up the rest from reference TRBV5-1 and TRBJ2-1 gives the full variable domain: KAGVTQTPRYLIKTRGQQVTLSCSPISGHRSVSWYQQTPGQGLQFLFEYFSETQRNKGNFPGRFSGRQFSNSRSEMNVSTLELGDSALYLCASSQASVLNEQFFGPGTRLTVL.

The CDR3 region is CASSLGGAPISYEQYF. In DNA form, the CDR3 reads TGTGCCAGCAGCTTAGGCGGGGCTCCAATCTCCTACGAGCAGTACTTC. The rearrangement links TRBV11-2 to TRBJ2-7, with D possibly being TRBD2 (6 bases). CDR1 and CDR2 (germline): SGHAT, FQNNGV. V was pared by 1 base and J by 0 bases, with 13 bases between. The CDR3 covers 16 residues. The full variable domain, completed using reference TRBV11-2 and TRBJ2-7, is EAGVAQSPRYKIIEKRQSVAFWCNPISGHATLYWYQQILGQGPKLLIQFQNNGVVDDSQLPKDRFSAERLKGVDSTLKIQPAKLEDSAVYLCASSLGGAPISYEQYFGPGTRLTVT.

The V call is TRBV11-3, the J call TRBJ2-5, with 7 bases fitting TRBD1. The end of the DNA is better explained by TRBJ2-7, so the J call may be wrong. Germline V gives CDR1 SGHNT, CDR2 YENEEA. The CDR3 consists of 14 residues. The CDR3 sequence is CASSLETGSSEQYF. The CDR3 nucleotides read TGTGCCAGCAGCTTAGAGACAGGGTCGAGCGAGCAGTACTTC.

As to this clone: At the DNA level, this CDR3 is encoded by other sequences in the same sample as well. The chain is built from TRBV7-2 and TRBJ2-7; D remains ambiguous. CDR1 and CDR2 (germline): SGHTA, FQGNSA. The CDR3 totals 12 residues. Trimming shortened V by 8 bases and J by 4 bases, and 12 bases separated the two germline ends. The CDR3 DNA is TGTGCCAGCTCACCCTCTTATTACGAGCAGTACTTC. This sequence encodes CASSPSYYEQYF.

CDR3 loop: CASSIQGAPLHF. The CDR3 DNA reads as TGTGCCAGCAGCATTCAGGGTGCACCCCTCCACTTT. J is TRBJ1-6 and V is TRBV11-2; perhaps TRBD1 as D (5 bases). The V gene lost 5 bases and the J gene lost 11 bases, with 10 bases spanning the gap. Germline CDR1 is SGHAT and CDR2 is FQNNGV. This CDR3 has 12 amino acids.

The chain recombines TRBV30 with TRBJ1-6, with TRBD1 as a possible D gene (5 bases). V was trimmed by 3 bases and J by 6 bases, leaving 9 bases between them. Germline assignment: CDR1 GTSNPN and CDR2 SVGIG (reference sequence). The CDR3 spans 13 residues. The CDR3: CAWRDGGNSPLHF. The DNA of the CDR3 is TGTGCCTGGAGAGACGGGGGTAATTCACCCCTCCACTTT.

The chain has TRBV5-1 and TRBJ1-1; 7 bases map to TRBD1. The CDR3 contains 14 residues. V was clipped by 2 bases and J by 5 bases; unmatched bases: 6. Germline assignment: CDR1 SGHRS and CDR2 YFSETQ. CDR3 in DNA: TGCGCCAGCAGCTTATCCCCAGGGGGGACTGAAGCTTTCTTT. Its protein product is CASSLSPGGTEAFF. Supplemented by reference TRBV5-1 and TRBJ1-1, the full variable domain reads KAGVTQTPRYLIKTRGQQVTLSCSPISGHRSVSWYQQTPGQGLQFLFEYFSETQRNKGNFPGRFSGRQFSNSRSEMNVSTLELGDSALYLCASSLSPGGTEAFFGQGTRLTVV.

The count of this clone is one. This chain links TRBV6-6 with TRBJ1-2; D is uncertain. CDR3 length: 14 amino acids. V lost 2 bases, J lost 4 bases, and 11 bases lay in between. Germline V CDR1 and CDR2: MNHNY, SVGAGI (reference sequence). In DNA form, the CDR3 reads TGTGCCAGCAGTTACGGTCGGGGATTCTATGGCTACACCTTC. Translation: CASSYGRGFYGYTF.

The J gene is TRBJ2-1, the V gene TRBV7-9, with D possibly matching TRBD1 (6 bases). The CDR3 consists of 16 residues. Deletions cut 1 base from V and 1 base from J, with 11 bases between. Germline-derived CDR1 and CDR2 are SEHNR and FQNEAQ (reference sequence). This chain's CDR3 is CASSLEQGRSYNEQFF. Here the CDR3 DNA reads TGTGCCAGCAGCTTAGAGCAGGGGCGTTCCTACAATGAGCAGTTCTTC.

There are a few counts of this clone. This chain connects TRBV11-2 to TRBJ2-5; no clear D gene. Trimming cost V 1 base and J 1 base, with 10 bases left between them. CDR3 size: 15 residues. The germline CDR1 and CDR2 sequences are SGHAT and FQNNGV. The chain's CDR3 is CASSLVGSAQETQYF. Written as DNA, the CDR3 is TGTGCCAGCAGCTTAGTTGGAAGCGCCCAAGAGACCCAGTACTTC.

V is TRBV18 and J is TRBJ1-3; D possibly corresponds to TRBD1 (5 bases). V lost 3 bases to trimming and J lost 0 bases, with 9 bases between them. This CDR3 is built from 15 residues. CDR1 KGHSH and CDR2 LQKENI come from the germline V gene. In DNA form, the CDR3 reads TGTGCCAGCTCACCCCAGGGACTCTCTGGAAACACCATATATTTT. Amino acids: CASSPQGLSGNTIYF.

This clone was picked up a small number of times. V and J are TRBV7-2 and TRBJ2-3, with D perhaps being TRBD1 or TRBD2 (5 bases each). Germline V CDR1 and CDR2: SGHTA, FQGNSA. The V gene lost 1 base and the J gene lost 4 bases, with 15 bases spanning the gap. This CDR3 comprises 16 residues. The CDR3: CASSLGGKGQADTQYF. CDR3 in DNA: TGTGCCAGCAGCTTAGGGGGGAAGGGGCAGGCAGATACGCAGTATTTT.

In its sample, this clone was seen a few times. This rearrangement joins TRBV10-1 to TRBJ1-1; 9 bases map to TRBD1. CDR3 length: 15 amino acids. J lost 6 bases, V lost 5 bases, and 10 bases had no gene match. Germline V lookup: CDR1 WNHNN, CDR2 SYGVQD (reference sequence). CDR3 amino acids: CASSTDRGRVSEAFF. DNA for the CDR3: TGCGCCAGCAGTACCGACAGGGGGAGGGTCTCTGAAGCTTTCTTT.

The V and J genes are TRBV7-8 and TRBJ2-7; D might be TRBD1 or TRBD2, each matching 5 bases. The CDR3 extends over 14 amino acids. In germline, CDR1 is SGHVS, CDR2 FQNEAQ. Trimming took off 1 base at V and 6 bases at J, with 13 bases between the two ends. CDR3 residues: CASSLGDGFAEQYF. The CDR3 DNA reads TGTGCCAGCAGCTTAGGGGACGGGTTCGCCGAGCAGTACTTC.

This clone was recorded only once. J is TRBJ1-5 and V is TRBV28, with D perhaps TRBD1 (6 bases). The V end lost 5 bases, the J end lost 0 bases, and 14 bases lay between the germline ends. The CDR3 has 16 residues. Germline-derived CDR1 and CDR2 are MDHEN and SYDVKM. The CDR3 here is CASSPSTGISNQPQHF. The CDR3 DNA reads TGTGCCAGCAGTCCTTCAACAGGGATTAGCAATCAGCCCCAGCATTTT.

The chain combines TRBV10-1 with TRBJ2-3; 8 bases agree with TRBD1. From germline, CDR1 is WNHNN and CDR2 SYGVQD (reference sequence). The CDR3 contains 15 residues. With V trimmed by 6 bases and J by 1 base, 6 bases remained unmatched. CDR3 DNA: TGCGCCAGCAGCTACGGACAGGGCCGCACAGATACGCAGTATTTT. Translating gives CASSYGQGRTDTQYF.

This clone was found once. CDR3 protein: CASSPAGGKNTGELFF. The CDR3 nucleotides are TGCGCCAGCAGCCCCGCGGGGGGCAAGAACACCGGGGAGCTGTTTTTT. This rearrangement joins TRBV4-3 to TRBJ2-2, with 8 bases identical to TRBD2. Germline V lookup: CDR1 LGHNA, CDR2 YSLEER. V lost 4 bases and J lost 1; bases outside the gene matches: 5. This CDR3 contains 16 residues.

The chain uses TRBV4-3 and TRBJ2-2; 10 nucleotides agree with TRBD2. J was trimmed by 6 bases and V by 0 bases; bases with no gene match: 1. This CDR3 region has 15 residues. Germline V gene sequence: CDR1 LGHNA, CDR2 YSLEER. CDR3 DNA sequence: TGCGCCAGCAGCCAAGAGAGCGGGAGGGCCGGGGAGCTGTTTTTT. Its translation: CASSQESGRAGELFF.

This clone was seen only a few times. V usage is TRBV10-3 and J usage is TRBJ1-5, with 7 positions matching TRBD1. The CDR3 totals 14 residues. The trim removed 6 bases at V and 7 bases at J, leaving 9 bases unmatched. Germline values: CDR1 ENHRY, CDR2 SYGVKD. CDR3 sequence reads: CAISPTGEGQPQHF. The CDR3 nucleotides read TGTGCCATCAGCCCTACAGGGGAAGGCCAGCCCCAGCATTTT.

This sequence joins TRBV10-3 and TRBJ2-7; no reliable D call. CDR1 is ENHRY and CDR2 is SYGVKD in the germline V gene. This CDR3 spans 14 amino acids. V gave up 2 bases and J gave up 5 bases, with 13 bases separating them. The CDR3 DNA follows: TGTGCCATCAGTGAGAGAAGAGCAGTCCACGAGCAGTACTTC. Amino acid sequence: CAISERRAVHEQYF.

The V call is TRBV6-1, the J call TRBJ1-4, with D possibly matching TRBD1 (6 bases). V lost 2 bases and J lost 1, with 11 bases in between. The germline V gene encodes CDR1 MNHNS and CDR2 SASEGT. The CDR3 contains 16 residues. Here the CDR3 DNA reads TGTGCCAGCAGTGAATTCGGGGGGCAAACTAATGAAAAACTGTTTTTT. Its translation: CASSEFGGQTNEKLFF.

This clone occurred once. The chain links TRBV11-2 to TRBJ2-5; tentatively, D is TRBD1 (5 bases). Germline V gene lookup returns CDR1 SGHAT and CDR2 FQNNGV. Trimming left V 2 bases short and J 5 bases short, with 18 bases between. This CDR3 contains 16 residues. The chain's CDR3 is CASSLPRAPQGETQYF. The CDR3, as DNA: TGTGCCAGCAGCTTACCCAGGGCCCCTCAAGGGGAGACCCAGTACTTC.

This clone was counted ten times or more. The J gene is TRBJ1-1, the V gene TRBV2; 8 bases are shared with TRBD1. V lost 2 bases to trimming and J lost 12 bases; unmatched junction nucleotides: 11. CDR3 size: 14 residues. The V gene's germline CDR1 is SNHLY and CDR2 FYNNEI. The CDR3 loop is CASSEPGTGTDPFF. CDR3 coding DNA: TGTGCCAGCAGTGAACCCGGGACAGGAACGGATCCTTTCTTT.

The chain carries TRBV5-8 and TRBJ2-7, with D perhaps matching TRBD1 or TRBD2 (6 bases each). V gave up 1 base and J gave up 0 bases, with 17 bases separating them. The CDR3 covers 17 residues. The germline gives CDR1 SGHTS, CDR2 YDEGEE. CDR3 sequence (DNA): TGTGCCAGCAGCTTGTTCATTCAGGAGGGGGGCTCCTACGAGCAGTACTTC. Translated, it gives CASSLFIQEGGSYEQYF.

The V gene is TRBV30, the J gene TRBJ2-5; perhaps D is TRBD1 or TRBD2 (5 bases each). Germline CDR1 reads GTSNPN; CDR2 reads SVGIG (reference sequence). The CDR3 loop spans 13 amino acids. V dropped 3 bases and J dropped 11 bases, with 19 bases sitting between them. The CDR3 DNA reads as TGTGCCTGGAGCCTAGGGACGGCTAGGCAGCAGTACTTC. As protein: CAWSLGTARQQYF. The full variable domain, its missing parts supplied by reference TRBV30 and TRBJ2-5, is SQTIHQWPATLVQPVGSPLSLECTVEGTSNPNLYWYRQAAGRGLQLLFYSVGIGQISSEVPQNLSASRPQDRQFILSSKKLLLSDSGFYLCAWSLGTARQQYFGPGTRLLVL.